This T cell receptor (beta chain) came from a study of T cell repertoires in cytomegalovirus infection. Overall study context: CMV infection together with matching HLA type was indicated by public TCR beta signatures. Findings and caveats of the study: HLA-C-restricted CMV clonotypes gave the most frequent clonotype in two of eight donors.

Per germline, CDR1 MNHNY and CDR2 SVGAGI (reference sequence). The CDR3 covers 15 residues. V trimming: 2 bases; J trimming: 3 bases; junction bases outside the gene matches: 3. TCRdb independently ran MiXCR on the reads; one entry per CDR3 protein. Of approximately 140,000 distinct CDR3 sequences listed, about 6.5% are singletons. In this sample, this clonotype turned up many times. What it binds is not known. The chain couples TRBV6-6 to TRBJ2-5, with 10 positions matching TRBD1. The TCR was taken from a human donor in good health (CMV status not recorded). Some clones in this sample may be carry-over from other donors' samples. Input material: PBMCs. The CDR3 spells CASSYRQGAKETQYF. CDR3 in DNA: TGTGCCAGCAGTTACCGACAGGGGGCTAAAGAGACCCAGTACTTC.